These 28 T cell receptor beta chains share one sample of origin, sequenced in a study of blood T cell repertoires in COVID-19. Using immunoSEQ multiplex PCR, the repertoire was profiled, and TCRdb retains in-frame clones only, with some absent. The sample includes more than 25,000 clones, roughly 88% of them seen just once. Material for sequencing was peripheral blood. Source of these receptors: a man in his 70s with active or convalescent COVID-19.

The rearrangement links TRBV2 to TRBJ2-7, with a tentative D call TRBD1 (5 bases). The CDR3 is made up of 15 amino acids. Between the trimmed V and J ends, which lost 6 bases and 3 bases, there was a span of 18 bases. From germline, CDR1 is SNHLY and CDR2 FYNNEI. The CDR3 sequence: CASSWGLPIFYEQYF. The CDR3 coding sequence is TGTGCCAGCAGCTGGGGCCTCCCCATTTTCTACGAGCAGTACTTC.

This chain connects TRBV19 to TRBJ1-2; 8 bases fit TRBD1. Germline CDR1 is LNHDA and CDR2 is SQIVND (reference sequence). Trimming cost V 6 bases and J 8 bases; bases outside gene matches: 8. The CDR3 has 13 residues. The CDR3 nucleotides read TGTGCCAGTAGCCAGGGGGCAACCCGGGGCTACACCTTC. Translated: CASSQGATRGYTF.

The chain recombines TRBV19 with TRBJ2-4, with D tentatively TRBD2 (5 bases). The V gene lost 6 bases and the J gene lost 9 bases, with 12 bases spanning the gap. Germline V gene data show CDR1 as LNHDA and CDR2 as SQIVND (reference sequence). CDR3 length equals 12 residues. The CDR3 region has the DNA TGTGCCAGTAGAAAGGACTTTAGCATTCAGTACTTC. It translates to CASRKDFSIQYF.

This clone has just one count. The chain links TRBV6-4 to TRBJ2-4; 9 bases are shared with TRBD1. The length of the CDR3 is 19 residues. Germline CDR1 is MRHNA and CDR2 is SNTAGT. Trimming removed 6 bases from V and 1 base from J; junction bases left unmatched: 16. CDR3 amino acids: CASSPESGQGKSAKNIQYF. The CDR3 nucleotides read TGTGCCAGCAGCCCCGAAAGTGGACAGGGGAAGAGTGCCAAAAACATTCAGTACTTC.

The chain carries TRBV2 and TRBJ2-7; 10 bases map to TRBD1. CDR3 length equals 13 residues. Trimming took 6 bases from V and 3 from J; bases not matched to a gene: 2. Germline loops: CDR1 SNHLY, CDR2 FYNNEI. Here the CDR3 DNA reads TGTGCCAGCAGCGGGGACAGGGGCTACGAGCAGTACTTC. This gives the protein CASSGDRGYEQYF.

V gene TRBV6-4 combines with J gene TRBJ1-1; D possibly corresponds to TRBD1 (5 bases). This CDR3 is built from 14 residues. Trimming shortened V by 4 bases and J by 6 bases, and 15 bases separated the two germline ends. Germline V gives CDR1 MRHNA, CDR2 SNTAGT. The CDR3 coding sequence is TGTGCCAGCAGTGCAACTCGATGGGACTCTGAAGCTTTCTTT. It codes for CASSATRWDSEAFF.

The chain carries TRBV5-4 and TRBJ2-1; maybe TRBD1 (6 bases). Germline V gene data show CDR1 as SGHNT and CDR2 as YYREEE (reference sequence). The V and J ends lost 4 bases and 6 bases respectively, with 11 bases between them. The CDR3 length is 13 residues. The chain's CDR3 is CASSTTGFNEQFF. The CDR3 bases are TGTGCCAGCAGCACGACAGGATTCAATGAGCAGTTCTTC. Together with reference TRBV5-4 and TRBJ2-1, the CDR3 gives the full variable domain: ETGVTQSPTHLIKTRGQQVTLRCSSQSGHNTVSWYQQALGQGPQFIFQYYREEENGRGNFPPRFSGLQFPNYSSELNVNALELDDSALYLCASSTTGFNEQFFGPGTRLTVL.

This clone was seen a handful of times. The V call is TRBV10-3, the J call TRBJ2-7; 7 nucleotides line up with TRBD1. CDR1 is ENHRY, CDR2 SYGVKD, per germline. The CDR3 has 15 residues. The V and J ends lost 6 bases and 3 bases, in that order; junction bases with no gene match: 11. CDR3 in DNA: TGTGCCATCAGCCTGACAGGGACCGACGGCTACGAGCAGTACTTC. The encoded protein is CAISLTGTDGYEQYF.

The J gene is TRBJ1-3, the V gene TRBV5-6, with 7 bases identical to TRBD1. Germline values: CDR1 SGHDT, CDR2 YYEEEE. The CDR3 is made up of 16 amino acids. The ends lost 3 bases at V and 5 bases at J; junction bases unmatched: 11. The CDR3 loop is CASSSTGFYPRNTIYF. CDR3 DNA sequence: TGTGCCAGCAGCTCGACAGGGTTCTATCCGAGAAACACCATATATTTT.

The J gene is TRBJ1-2, the V gene TRBV5-1, with 7 bases that match TRBD1. Germline CDR1 reads SGHRS; CDR2 reads YFSETQ. V shed 4 bases and J 6 bases; nucleotides not matched to a gene: 9. The CDR3 is 14 residues long. CDR3 protein: CASSEGAGSHGYTF. CDR3 DNA sequence: TGCGCCAGCAGCGAGGGGGCAGGGTCCCATGGCTACACCTTC.

This clone came up once. CDR3 loop: CASSVDRDRAHEQYF. The DNA of the CDR3 is TGTGCCAGCAGCGTGGACCGGGACAGGGCGCACGAGCAGTACTTC. The chain uses TRBV5-4 and TRBJ2-7, with TRBD1 matching 9 bases. With 4 bases clipped from V and 5 bases from J, the junction kept 10 bases outside the gene matches. Looked up from germline, CDR1 is SGHNT and CDR2 is YYREEE (reference sequence). The CDR3 is 15 amino acids.

The chain is built from TRBV7-3 and TRBJ2-2; D gene unclear. This CDR3 spans 15 amino acids. Germline V lookup: CDR1 SGHTA, CDR2 FQGTGA. Trimming shortened V by 1 base and J by 8 bases, and 14 bases separated the two germline ends. CDR3 bases: TGTGCCAGCAGCTTAAATGGGCCAGGATTAGGGGAGCTGTTTTTT. Translating gives CASSLNGPGLGELFF.

V and J are TRBV6-5 and TRBJ1-4; D unclear. V lost 2 bases, J lost 8 bases, and 12 bases lay in between. CDR1 and CDR2 (germline): MNHEY, SVGAGI. This CDR3 region has 14 residues. CDR3 sequence reads: CASSYRHRREKLFF. The CDR3 DNA reads as TGTGCCAGCAGTTACCGACACCGTCGGGAAAAACTGTTTTTT.

The genes are TRBV18 and TRBJ1-6, with 7 bases fitting TRBD1. The J segment lost 8 bases and the V segment lost 6 bases, leaving 7 bases of the junction unmatched. Germline V gene sequence: CDR1 KGHSH, CDR2 LQKENI. The CDR3 has 14 residues. The CDR3 sequence is CASSLTGVDSPLHF. CDR3 coding DNA: TGTGCCAGCTCCCTCACAGGGGTTGATTCACCCCTCCACTTT.

The chain is built from TRBV7-6 and TRBJ2-5; 9 nucleotides agree with TRBD2. Trimming took 2 bases from V and 5 from J; bases not matched to a gene: 9. CDR1 and CDR2 from the germline V gene are SGHVS and FNYEAQ. CDR3 length equals 16 residues. CDR3: CASSLYTGTSSETQYF. DNA for the CDR3: TGTGCCAGCAGCTTATACACCGGGACTAGCTCGGAGACCCAGTACTTC. Complete variable domain (other parts from reference TRBV7-6 and TRBJ2-5): GAGVSQSPRYKVTKRGQDVALRCDPISGHVSLYWYRQALGQGPEFLTYFNYEAQQDKSGLPNDRFSAERPEGSISTLTIQRTEQRDSAMYRCASSLYTGTSSETQYFGPGTRLLVL.

The rearrangement links TRBV5-5 to TRBJ1-1; D is ambiguous. Between the trimmed V and J ends, which lost 5 bases and 2 bases, there was a span of 10 bases. This CDR3 region has 13 residues. Germline V gene data show CDR1 as SGHKS and CDR2 as YYEKEE (reference sequence). CDR3 region: CASRRGPNTEAFF. The CDR3 coding sequence is TGTGCCAGCAGGAGAGGGCCTAACACTGAAGCTTTCTTT.

This chain connects TRBV2 to TRBJ2-7; 8 nucleotides line up with TRBD1. The CDR3 spans 14 residues. J lost 3 bases, V lost 6 bases, and 7 bases had no gene match. Germline V lookup: CDR1 SNHLY, CDR2 FYNNEI. CDR3 protein: CASRPGQAIYEQYF. DNA of the CDR3: TGTGCCAGCAGGCCGGGACAGGCCATCTACGAGCAGTACTTC.

This clone has more than one count but fewer than ten. The rearrangement links TRBV4-1 to TRBJ1-5; D is unclear. This CDR3 region has 14 residues. Germline V CDR1 and CDR2: MGHRA, YSYEKL. Trimming left V 3 bases short and J 5 bases short, with 11 bases between. The CDR3 bases are TGCGCCAGCAGCCAGGCTGGGAGATATCAGCCCCAGCATTTT. Its protein is CASSQAGRYQPQHF.

This sequence joins TRBV18 and TRBJ1-2; D is ambiguous. The length of the CDR3 is 15 residues. Trimming pared 3 bases from V and 4 bases from J, leaving 15 bases between. Germline assignment: CDR1 KGHSH and CDR2 LQKENI. The CDR3 protein is CASSPSADRGYGYTF. The CDR3 DNA sequence: TGTGCCAGCTCACCGAGTGCGGATAGAGGCTATGGCTACACCTTC.

The V call is TRBV28, the J call TRBJ2-5; the D is unclear. V lost 2 bases and J 7 bases, leaving 17 bases between the germline ends. The CDR3 has 15 amino acids. Germline lookup yields CDR1 MDHEN and CDR2 SYDVKM. CDR3: CASSLRRPEAGTQYF. In DNA form, the CDR3 reads TGTGCCAGCAGTTTACGCAGGCCCGAAGCTGGGACCCAGTACTTC.

The chain couples TRBV12-3 or TRBV12-4 to TRBJ1-1; D unresolved. The CDR3 length is 13 residues. Trimming left V 6 bases short and J 1 base short, with 9 bases between. The CDR3 loop is CASSPRQNTEAFF. DNA of the CDR3: TGTGCCAGCAGCCCCCGACAGAACACTGAAGCTTTCTTT.

This chain joins TRBV7-9 and TRBJ1-1; perhaps TRBD1 as D (6 bases). CDR3 length equals 14 residues. The germline V gene encodes CDR1 SEHNR and CDR2 FQNEAQ (reference sequence). V gave up 6 bases and J gave up 2 bases, with 13 bases separating them. The CDR3 sequence is CASSLAGANTEAFF. The CDR3 DNA reads TGTGCCAGCAGTTTGGCAGGGGCTAACACTGAAGCTTTCTTT.

The chain joins TRBV18 to TRBJ1-1; 7 positions agree with TRBD1. Germline CDR1 and CDR2: KGHSH and LQKENI. V dropped 3 bases and J dropped 3; count of bases not matched to a gene: 1. This CDR3 has 13 residues. The CDR3 region has the DNA TGTGCCAGCTCACCCGACAGGGACACTGAAGCTTTCTTT. Residues: CASSPDRDTEAFF. The complete variable domain, with remaining parts taken from reference TRBV18 and TRBJ1-1, reads NAGVMQNPRHLVRRRGQEARLRCSPMKGHSHVYWYRQLPEEGLKFMVYLQKENIIDESGMPKERFSAEFPKEGPSILRIQQVVRGDSAAYFCASSPDRDTEAFFGQGTRLTVV.

The chain joins TRBV6-5 to TRBJ1-1; no firm D call. The V end lost 6 bases, the J end lost 1 base, and 12 bases lay between the germline ends. CDR1 and CDR2 from the germline V gene are MNHEY and SVGAGI. The length of the CDR3 is 14 residues. CDR3 nucleotide sequence: TGTGCCAGCAGCCCCATGAGGCGGAACACTGAAGCTTTCTTT. Protein product: CASSPMRRNTEAFF.

This clone has more than one count but fewer than ten. The chain links TRBV5-5 to TRBJ1-5, with 9 bases matching TRBD1. V lost 5 bases and J lost 4; bases outside the gene matches: 4. Looked up from germline, CDR1 is SGHKS and CDR2 is YYEKEE (reference sequence). This CDR3 is 14 amino acids long. CDR3 residues: CASRAGTGNQPQHF. The DNA for the CDR3 is TGTGCCAGCAGGGCCGGGACAGGGAATCAGCCCCAGCATTTT.

The V call is TRBV18, the J call TRBJ2-2, with a possible D match to TRBD1 (5 bases). This CDR3 comprises 15 residues. V dropped 5 bases and J dropped 1 base, with 11 bases sitting between them. Germline lookup yields CDR1 KGHSH and CDR2 LQKENI. The CDR3, as DNA: TGTGCCAGCTCATCGACTCAGGGGAACACCGGGGAGCTGTTTTTT. Protein: CASSSTQGNTGELFF.

This clone came up a few times. The rearrangement links TRBV2 to TRBJ1-1, with D maybe TRBD1 (6 bases). The CDR3 extends over 15 amino acids. The V end was cut by 6 bases, the J end by 0 bases, with 14 bases between. Looked up from germline, CDR1 is SNHLY and CDR2 is FYNNEI. The CDR3 sequence: CASRASAGVNTEAFF. The CDR3 DNA sequence: TGTGCCAGCAGGGCATCGGCAGGGGTGAACACTGAAGCTTTCTTT.

This chain connects TRBV7-2 to TRBJ1-3; 8 nucleotides align to TRBD1. From germline, CDR1 is SGHTA and CDR2 FQGNSA. The V gene end was trimmed by 4 bases and the J gene end by 2 bases; junction bases not matched to a gene: 4. The CDR3 loop spans 15 amino acids. In DNA form, the CDR3 reads TGTGCCAGCAGCTCCGACAGGGGCACTGGAAACACCATATATTTT. This translates into CASSSDRGTGNTIYF.